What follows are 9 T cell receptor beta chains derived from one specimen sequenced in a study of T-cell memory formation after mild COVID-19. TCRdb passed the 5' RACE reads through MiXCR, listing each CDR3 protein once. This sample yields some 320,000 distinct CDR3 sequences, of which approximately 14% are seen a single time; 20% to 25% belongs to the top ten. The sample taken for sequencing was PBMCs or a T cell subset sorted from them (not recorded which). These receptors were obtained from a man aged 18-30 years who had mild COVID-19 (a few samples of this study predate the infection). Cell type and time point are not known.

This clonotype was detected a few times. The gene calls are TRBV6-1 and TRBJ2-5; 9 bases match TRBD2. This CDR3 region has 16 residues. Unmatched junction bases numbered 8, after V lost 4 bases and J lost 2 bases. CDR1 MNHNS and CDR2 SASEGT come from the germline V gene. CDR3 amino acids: CASSGGSLAGQETQYF. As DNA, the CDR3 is TGTGCCAGCAGTGGAGGGTCTCTAGCGGGGCAAGAGACCCAGTACTTC.

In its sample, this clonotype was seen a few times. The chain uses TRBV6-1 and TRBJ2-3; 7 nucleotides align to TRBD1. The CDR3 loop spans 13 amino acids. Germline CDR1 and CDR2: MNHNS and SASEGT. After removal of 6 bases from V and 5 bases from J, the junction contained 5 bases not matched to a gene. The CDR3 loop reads CASRTGRKDTQYF. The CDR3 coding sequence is TGTGCCAGCAGGACAGGGCGGAAAGATACGCAGTATTTT.

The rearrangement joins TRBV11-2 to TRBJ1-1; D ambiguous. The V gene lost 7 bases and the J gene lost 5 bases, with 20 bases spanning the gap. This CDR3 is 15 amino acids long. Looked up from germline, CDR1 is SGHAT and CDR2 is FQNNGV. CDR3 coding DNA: TGTGCCAGCATCCTTACGGTCGACTTGGGGACTGAAGCTTTCTTT. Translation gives CASILTVDLGTEAFF.

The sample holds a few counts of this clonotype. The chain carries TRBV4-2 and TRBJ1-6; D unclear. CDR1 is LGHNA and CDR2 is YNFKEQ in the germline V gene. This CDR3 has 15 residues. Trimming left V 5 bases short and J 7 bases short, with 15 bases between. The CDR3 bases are TGTGCCAGCAGCTGGGGAGCGGACGGAAATTCACCCCTCCACTTT. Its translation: CASSWGADGNSPLHF.

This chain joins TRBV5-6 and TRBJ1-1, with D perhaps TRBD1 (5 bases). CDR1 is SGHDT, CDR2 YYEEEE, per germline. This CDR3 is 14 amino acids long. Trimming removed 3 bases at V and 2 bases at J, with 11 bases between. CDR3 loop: CASSWGPGNTEAFF. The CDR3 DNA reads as TGTGCCAGCAGCTGGGGACCAGGTAACACTGAAGCTTTCTTT.

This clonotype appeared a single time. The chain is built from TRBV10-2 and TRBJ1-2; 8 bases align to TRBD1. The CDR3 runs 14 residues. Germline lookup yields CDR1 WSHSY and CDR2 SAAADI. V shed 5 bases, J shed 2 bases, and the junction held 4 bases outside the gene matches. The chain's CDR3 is CASSQQGVNYGYTF. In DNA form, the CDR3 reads TGCGCCAGCAGTCAACAGGGGGTAAACTATGGCTACACCTTC.

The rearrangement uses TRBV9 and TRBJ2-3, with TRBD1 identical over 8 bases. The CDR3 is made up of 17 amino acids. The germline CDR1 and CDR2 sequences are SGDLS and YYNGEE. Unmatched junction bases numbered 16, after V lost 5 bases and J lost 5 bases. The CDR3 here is CASSETRTGFVRDTQYF. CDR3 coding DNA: TGTGCCAGCAGTGAGACAAGGACAGGGTTCGTAAGAGATACGCAGTATTTT.

CDR3 nucleotide sequence: TGTGCCAGCAGTCTAAATCGGACAGCACAAGAGACCCAGTACTTC. Amino acids: CASSLNRTAQETQYF. This sequence joins TRBV21-1 and TRBJ2-5; TRBD1 is the table's D call and was not checked against the DNA. TRBV21-1 is shown as a pseudogene. There are 15 residues in the CDR3.

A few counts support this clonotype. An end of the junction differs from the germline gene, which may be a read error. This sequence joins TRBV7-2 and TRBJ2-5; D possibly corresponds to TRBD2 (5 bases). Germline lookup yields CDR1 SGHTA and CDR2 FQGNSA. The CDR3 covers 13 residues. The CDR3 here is CASSIANWETQYF. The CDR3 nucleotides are TGTGCCAGCAGCATAGCGAACTGGGAGACCCAGTACTTC. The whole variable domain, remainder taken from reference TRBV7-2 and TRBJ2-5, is GAGVSQSPSNKVTEKGKDVELRCDPISGHTALYWYRQSLGQGLEFLIYFQGNSAPDKSGLPSDRFSAERTGGSVSTLTIQRTQQEDSAVYLCASSIANWETQYFGPGTRLLVL.